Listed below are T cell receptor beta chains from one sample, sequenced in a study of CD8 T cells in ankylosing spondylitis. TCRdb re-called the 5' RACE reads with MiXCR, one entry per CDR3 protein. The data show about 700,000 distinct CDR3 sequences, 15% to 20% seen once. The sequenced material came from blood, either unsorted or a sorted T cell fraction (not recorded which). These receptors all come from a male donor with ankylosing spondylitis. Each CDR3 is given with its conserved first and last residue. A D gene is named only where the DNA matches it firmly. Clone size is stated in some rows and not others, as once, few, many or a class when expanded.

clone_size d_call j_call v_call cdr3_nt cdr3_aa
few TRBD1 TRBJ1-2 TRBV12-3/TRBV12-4 TGTGCCAGCAGGACACAGGGGGTCCATGGCTACACCTTC CASRTQGVHGYTF
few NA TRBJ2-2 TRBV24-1 TGTGCCACCAGTGATCCCAGATCGCAGAGGGGGGAGCTGTTTTTT CATSDPRSQRGELFF
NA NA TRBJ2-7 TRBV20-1 TGCAGTGCCCCTGGACTCCTAGGCCACGAGCAGTACTTC CSAPGLLGHEQYF
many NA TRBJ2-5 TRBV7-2 TGTGCCAGCAGCTTATACGGGAGAGGAGAGACCCAGTACTTC CASSLYGRGETQYF
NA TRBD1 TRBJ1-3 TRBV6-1 TGTGCCAGCAGGGCAGGGGGCGCGTATGTCTCTGGAAACACCATATATTTT CASRAGGAYVSGNTIYF
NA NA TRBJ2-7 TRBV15 TGTGCCACCAGACACCCCGGTTCCTACGAGCAGTACTTC CATRHPGSYEQYF
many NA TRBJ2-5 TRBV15 TGTGCCACCAGCAGAGATCTGACAGAGACCCAGTACTTC CATSRDLTETQYF
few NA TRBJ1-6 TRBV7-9 TGTGCCAGCAGCCAGGGGAACAATGGTTCGCCCCTCCACTTT CASSQGNNGSPLHF
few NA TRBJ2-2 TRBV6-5 TGTGCCAGCAGTTCTACAGGGAGGACTAACACCGGGGAGCTGTTTTTT CASSSTGRTNTGELFF
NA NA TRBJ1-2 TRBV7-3 TGTGCCAGCAGCTTAAACCCAGGGCCCTATGGCTACACCTTC CASSLNPGPYGYTF
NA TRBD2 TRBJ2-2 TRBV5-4 TGTGCCAGCAGCGAACCCTACGCGGGGGGGGACGGGGAGCTGTTTTTT CASSEPYAGGDGELFF
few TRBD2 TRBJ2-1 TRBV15 TGTGCCACCAGGGAAACTAGCGGGGGAGGCTCCTACAATGAGCAGTTCTTC CATRETSGGGSYNEQFF
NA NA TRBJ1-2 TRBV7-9 TGTGCCAGCAGCTGGCGCCCCGGGGTTTACTATGGCTACACCTTC CASSWRPGVYYGYTF
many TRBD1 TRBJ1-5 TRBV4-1 TGCGCCAGCAGCCAGACGACAGGGGGACGATCGCCCCAGCATTTT CASSQTTGGRSPQHF
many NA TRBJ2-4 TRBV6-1 TGTGCCAGCAGTGCTCCCGGGACAGCCAAAAACATTCAGTACTTC CASSAPGTAKNIQYF
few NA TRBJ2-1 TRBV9 TGTGCCAGCAGCGTAGGTTTAGGAATCTTTAATGAGCAGTTCTTC CASSVGLGIFNEQFF